The text below deals with one T cell receptor beta chain. What it recognizes is unknown. This entry comes from a study of shared clonotypes between healthy human individuals. Study results and limitations: Lower generation probabilities were found for non-shared clonotypes than for those shared by all four donors.

Sequencing used immunoSEQ multiplex PCR; TCRdb keeps in-frame clones, though not all of them. Here the sample spans about 1.5 million clones, 95% to 97% being singletons. CDR3 length: 18 residues. Trimming removed 0 bases from V and 7 bases from J; junction bases left unmatched: 11. In germline, CDR1 is SGHRS, CDR2 YFSETQ. This receptor was identified in a man aged 25 to 40 in good health. V gene TRBV5-1 combines with J gene TRBJ1-4; 11 bases agree with TRBD1. The sequenced sample was naive CD4+ T cells sorted from blood. Subset defined: CD45RA+ positively selected. CDR3 DNA: TGCGCCAGCAGCTTGGGGACAGGACAGGGGGCATATGGTGAAAAACTGTTTTTT. Protein: CASSLGTGQGAYGEKLFF.